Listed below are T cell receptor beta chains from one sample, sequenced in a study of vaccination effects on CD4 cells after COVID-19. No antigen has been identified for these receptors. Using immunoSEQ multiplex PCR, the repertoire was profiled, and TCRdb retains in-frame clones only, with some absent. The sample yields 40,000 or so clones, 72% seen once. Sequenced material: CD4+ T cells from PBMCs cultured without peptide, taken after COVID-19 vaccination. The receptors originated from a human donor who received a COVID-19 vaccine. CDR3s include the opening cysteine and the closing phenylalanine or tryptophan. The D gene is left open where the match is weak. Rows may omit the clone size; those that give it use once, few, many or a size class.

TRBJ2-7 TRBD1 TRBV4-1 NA TGCGCCAGCAGCCAACACGGGACAGGGGGTTGGGAGCAGTACTTC CASSQHGTGGWEQYF
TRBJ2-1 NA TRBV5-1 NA TGCGCCAGCAGCGTCGACAGTGGCCCCTACAATGAGCAGTTCTTC CASSVDSGPYNEQFF
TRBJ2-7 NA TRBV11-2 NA TGTGCCAGCAGCCTCCGGGTCCCCCAGGGGGGCTACGAGCAGTACTTC CASSLRVPQGGYEQYF
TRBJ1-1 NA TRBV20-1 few TGCAGTGCTCGTATGAACACTGAAGCTTTCTTT CSARMNTEAFF
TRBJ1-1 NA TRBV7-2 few TGTGCCAGCAGCATGTCTCGGGGCATGAACACTGAAGCTTTCTTT CASSMSRGMNTEAFF
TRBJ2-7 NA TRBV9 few TGTGCCAGCAGCGTAGCCCCAGAGGGACCAGGGTACGAGCAGTACTTC CASSVAPEGPGYEQYF
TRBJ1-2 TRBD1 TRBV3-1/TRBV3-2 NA TGTGCCAGCAGCCAAGATACGGGACAGCGCTATGGCTACACCTTC CASSQDTGQRYGYTF
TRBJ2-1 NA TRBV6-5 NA TGTGCCAGCAGGTTTAGCGAAAACAATGAGCAGTTCTTC CASRFSENNEQFF
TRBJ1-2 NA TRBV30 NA TGTGCCTGGAGCCAGGGAAACTATGGCTACACCTTC CAWSQGNYGYTF
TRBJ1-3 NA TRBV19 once TGTGCCAGTATGATCTCTGGAAACACCATATATTTT CASMISGNTIYF
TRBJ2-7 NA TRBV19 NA TGTGCCAGTAGTATCAGGGCGGGATACGAGCAGTACTTC CASSIRAGYEQYF
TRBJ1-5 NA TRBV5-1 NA TGCGCCAGCAGCCCTGGACAGCATAGCAATCAGCCCCAGCATTTT CASSPGQHSNQPQHF
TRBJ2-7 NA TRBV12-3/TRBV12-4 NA TGTGCCAGCAGTTTGTGGTCCTACGAGCAGTACTTC CASSLWSYEQYF
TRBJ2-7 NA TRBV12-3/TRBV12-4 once TGTGCCAGCGGCATAGCCTACGAGCAGTACTTC CASGIAYEQYF
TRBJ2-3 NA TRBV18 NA TGTGCCAGCTCACCCTTGGTGGATACGCAGTATTTT CASSPLVDTQYF